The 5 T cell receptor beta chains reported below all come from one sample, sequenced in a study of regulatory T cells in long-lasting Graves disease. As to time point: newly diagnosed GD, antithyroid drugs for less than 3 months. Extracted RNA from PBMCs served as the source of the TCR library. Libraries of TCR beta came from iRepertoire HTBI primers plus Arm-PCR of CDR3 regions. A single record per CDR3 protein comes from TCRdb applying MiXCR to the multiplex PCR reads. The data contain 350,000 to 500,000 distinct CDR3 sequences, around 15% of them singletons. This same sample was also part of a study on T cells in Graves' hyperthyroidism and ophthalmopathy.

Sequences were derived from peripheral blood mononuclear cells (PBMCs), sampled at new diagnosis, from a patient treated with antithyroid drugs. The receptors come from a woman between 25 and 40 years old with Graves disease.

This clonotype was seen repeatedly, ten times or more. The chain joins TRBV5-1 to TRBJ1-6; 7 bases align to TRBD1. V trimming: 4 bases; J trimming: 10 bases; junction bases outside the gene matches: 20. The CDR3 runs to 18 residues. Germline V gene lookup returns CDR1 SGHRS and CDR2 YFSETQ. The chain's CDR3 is CASSAGRLDRVWESPLHF. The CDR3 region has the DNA TGCGCCAGCAGCGCCGGTCGCCTCGACAGGGTGTGGGAATCACCCCTCCACTTT.

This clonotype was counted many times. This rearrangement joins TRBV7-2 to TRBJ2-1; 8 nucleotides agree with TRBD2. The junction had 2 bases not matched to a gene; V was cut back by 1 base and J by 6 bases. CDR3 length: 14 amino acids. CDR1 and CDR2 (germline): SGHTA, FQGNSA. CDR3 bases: TGTGCCAGCAGCTTAGGGACTAGCCCCAATGAGCAGTTCTTC. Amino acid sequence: CASSLGTSPNEQFF.

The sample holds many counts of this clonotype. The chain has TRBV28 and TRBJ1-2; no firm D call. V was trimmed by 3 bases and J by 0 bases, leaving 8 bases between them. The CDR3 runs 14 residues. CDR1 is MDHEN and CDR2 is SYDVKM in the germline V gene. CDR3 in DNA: TGTGCCAGCAGTTTGAGTCTCTCTAACTATGGCTACACCTTC. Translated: CASSLSLSNYGYTF.

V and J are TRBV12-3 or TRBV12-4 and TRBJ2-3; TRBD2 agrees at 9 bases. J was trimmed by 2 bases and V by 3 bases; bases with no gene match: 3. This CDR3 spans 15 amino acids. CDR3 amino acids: CASSLASGDTDTQYF. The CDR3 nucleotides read TGTGCCAGCAGTTTGGCTAGCGGGGACACAGATACGCAGTATTTT.

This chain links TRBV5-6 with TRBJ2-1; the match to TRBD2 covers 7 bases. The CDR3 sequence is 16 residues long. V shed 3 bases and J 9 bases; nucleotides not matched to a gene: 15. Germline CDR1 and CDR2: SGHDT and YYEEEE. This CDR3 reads CASSWRSASGRFEQFF. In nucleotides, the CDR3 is TGTGCCAGCAGCTGGAGAAGTGCTAGCGGACGGTTTGAGCAGTTCTTC.